The 18 T cell receptor beta chains below all came from one sample that was sequenced in a study of beta chain features in type 1 diabetes. Findings and limits, study-wide: People with Type 1 diabetes carried modestly yet significantly shorter TCRB CDR3s in all four CD4+ subsets.

Investigators reverse transcribed all isolated RNA, so they sequenced expressed TCRB transcripts. Clones were read by immunoSEQ multiplex PCR, and TCRdb kept only the in-frame ones, dropping some. There are approximately 730,000 clones in the sample; roughly an eighth occur only once, and about 0.02% lies in the top ten. The antigens of these receptors remain unknown. The sample consisted of naive CD4+ T cells from blood. These receptors originate from a man between 18 and 29 years old with type 1 diabetes.

The rearrangement links TRBV7-8 to TRBJ1-5; 9 bases are a match to TRBD1. The CDR3 extends over 16 amino acids. The ends lost 4 bases at V and 0 bases at J; junction bases unmatched: 4. Per germline, CDR1 SGHVS and CDR2 FQNEAQ. The CDR3 sequence is CASSYGTGLSNQPQHF. The CDR3 nucleotides are TGTGCCAGCAGCTACGGGACAGGGCTTAGCAATCAGCCCCAGCATTTT. Variable domain in full (rest from reference TRBV7-8 and TRBJ1-5): GAGVSQSPRYKVAKRGQDVALRCDPISGHVSLFWYQQALGQGPEFLTYFQNEAQLDKSGLPSDRFFAERPEGSVSTLKIQRTQQEDSAVYLCASSYGTGLSNQPQHFGDGTRLSIL.

This clone was seen once. This chain links TRBV4-1 with TRBJ1-5; perhaps TRBD1 as D (6 bases). Germline V CDR1 and CDR2: MGHRA, YSYEKL. The CDR3 sequence is 16 residues long. The V end was cut by 2 bases, the J end by 2 bases, with 13 bases between. DNA of the CDR3: TGCGCCAGCAGCCAATCGGGGGGCAAAGGCAATCAGCCCCAGCATTTT. Translating it yields CASSQSGGKGNQPQHF.

This clone has more than one count but fewer than ten. The V call is TRBV7-2, the J call TRBJ1-1, with 7 positions matching TRBD1. CDR3 length: 17 amino acids. Germline-derived CDR1 and CDR2 are SGHTA and FQGNSA. Unmatched junction bases numbered 18, after V lost 7 bases and J lost 4 bases. In DNA, the CDR3 is TGTGCCAGCACCCACTCCCGGGACAGCGCGGGTCGCACTGAAGCTTTCTTT. Translated, it gives CASTHSRDSAGRTEAFF.

The J gene is TRBJ2-1, the V gene TRBV29-1; 12 positions match TRBD2. Trimming removed 4 bases from V and 8 bases from J; junction bases left unmatched: 3. The CDR3 totals 13 residues. Germline V gives CDR1 SQVTM, CDR2 ANQGSEA. The CDR3 spells CSVGLAGGHEQFF. The CDR3 region has the DNA TGCAGCGTTGGGCTAGCGGGGGGGCATGAGCAGTTCTTC.

The chain joins TRBV28 to TRBJ1-6; 10 nucleotides agree with TRBD1. Trimming took 2 bases from V and 7 from J; bases not matched to a gene: 2. CDR3 length equals 15 residues. The germline V gene has CDR1 MDHEN and CDR2 SYDVKM. The CDR3 protein is CASSLPGQGNSPLHF. Written as DNA, the CDR3 is TGTGCCAGCAGTTTACCGGGACAGGGGAATTCACCCCTCCACTTT. Full variable domain (rest looked up from reference TRBV28 and TRBJ1-6): DVKVTQSSRYLVKRTGEKVFLECVQDMDHENMFWYRQDPGLGLRLIYFSYDVKMKEKGDIPEGYSVSREKKERFSLILESASTNQTSMYLCASSLPGQGNSPLHFGNGTRLTVT.

The chain has TRBV6-6 and TRBJ2-2; D may be TRBD2 (5 bases). The V end lost 0 bases, the J end lost 4 bases, and 9 bases lay between the germline ends. CDR1 and CDR2 (germline): MNHNY, SVGAGI (reference sequence). The CDR3 totals 15 residues. The CDR3 sequence: CASSYSELVTGELFF. The CDR3 bases are TGTGCCAGCAGTTACTCCGAACTAGTCACCGGGGAGCTGTTTTTT.

The chain uses TRBV29-1 and TRBJ2-2, with D possibly TRBD1 on 6 matching bases. Germline CDR1 is SQVTM and CDR2 is ANQGSEA. The length of the CDR3 is 15 residues. V gave up 4 bases and J gave up 0 bases, with 12 bases separating them. CDR3 coding DNA: TGCAGCGTTGGCCCGGACAGCACGAACACCGGGGAGCTGTTTTTT. Its translation is CSVGPDSTNTGELFF.

This clone was observed a handful of times. The chain links TRBV27 to TRBJ2-7; D possibly corresponds to TRBD2 (6 bases). The CDR3 length is 15 residues. Per germline, CDR1 MNHEY and CDR2 SMNVEV (reference sequence). Trimming cost V 3 bases and J 5 bases, with 17 bases left between them. For the CDR3, the DNA is TGTGCCAGCAGTTTTTTTCTCGCGGGGACCGACGAGCAGTACTTC. Its translation is CASSFFLAGTDEQYF.

J is TRBJ1-2 and V is TRBV6-4; the match to TRBD1 covers 8 bases. V shed 5 bases, J shed 8 bases, and the junction held 7 bases outside the gene matches. The CDR3 consists of 13 residues. The germline gives CDR1 MRHNA, CDR2 SNTAGT. The CDR3 region is CASSQTGVHGYTF. DNA for the CDR3: TGTGCCAGCAGTCAGACAGGGGTGCACGGCTACACCTTC.

This clone was recorded a few times. The chain links TRBV10-3 to TRBJ1-2; D might be TRBD1 (5 bases). Germline loops: CDR1 ENHRY, CDR2 SYGVKD. Trimming cost V 0 bases and J 6 bases, with 14 bases left between them. This CDR3 has 15 amino acids. CDR3 sequence reads: CAISESRGRNDGYTF. The CDR3, as DNA: TGTGCCATCAGTGAGTCGAGGGGCAGGAACGATGGCTACACCTTC.

This clone was seen only a few times. The gene calls are TRBV27 and TRBJ2-5; D is uncertain. Germline lookup yields CDR1 MNHEY and CDR2 SMNVEV (reference sequence). Trimming removed 0 bases from V and 5 bases from J, with 10 bases in between. The CDR3 loop spans 14 amino acids. The DNA for the CDR3 is TGTGCCAGCAGTTTATCGGTTAGCATGGAGACCCAGTACTTC. Amino acid sequence: CASSLSVSMETQYF.

The gene calls are TRBV25-1 and TRBJ1-6; 9 nucleotides agree with TRBD1. There are 15 residues in the CDR3. The germline V gene has CDR1 MGHDK and CDR2 SYGVNS. Trimming took 6 bases from V and 0 from J; bases not matched to a gene: 0. CDR3 DNA sequence: TGTGCCAGCAGGACAGGGGGCTCCTATAATTCACCCCTCCACTTT. Residues: CASRTGGSYNSPLHF.

This rearrangement joins TRBV28 to TRBJ2-7; 11 nucleotides match TRBD1. This CDR3 is 16 amino acids long. CDR1 and CDR2 from the germline V gene are MDHEN and SYDVKM. Trimming cost V 4 bases and J 4 bases; bases outside gene matches: 9. CDR3 nucleotide sequence: TGTGCCAGCAGTTCGCCGGGACAGGGGGGAGGATACGAGCAGTACTTC. Encoded protein: CASSSPGQGGGYEQYF.

There are a few counts of this clone. The J gene is TRBJ2-3, the V gene TRBV5-1, with D tentatively TRBD2 (6 bases). V shed 4 bases and J shed 0 bases, with 9 bases lying between them. CDR1 SGHRS and CDR2 YFSETQ come from the germline V gene. CDR3 size: 14 residues. The CDR3 DNA reads TGCGCCAGCAGCGGGACTTCTAGCACAGATACGCAGTATTTT. Translated: CASSGTSSTDTQYF.

This clone has a handful of counts. The J gene is TRBJ2-7, the V gene TRBV29-1; no clear D gene. The CDR3 runs to 16 residues. Trimming cost V 4 bases and J 0 bases, with 19 bases left between them. Germline assignment: CDR1 SQVTM and CDR2 ANQGSEA. For the CDR3, the DNA is TGCAGCGTTGTGGAGATTTACGGCCCTAGCTCCTACGAGCAGTACTTC. As protein: CSVVEIYGPSSYEQYF.

CDR3 nucleotide sequence: TGTGCCAGTACTCCCTACGGGGGCCCCGTACAGTACTTC. Residues: CASTPYGGPVQYF. The chain has TRBV19 and TRBJ2-4; perhaps D is TRBD1 or TRBD2 (6 bases each). V was cut by 7 bases and J by 13 bases, with 20 bases left in between. CDR1 LNHDA and CDR2 SQIVND come from the germline V gene (reference sequence). CDR3 size: 13 residues. The variable domain in full, with the rest retrieved from reference TRBV19 and TRBJ2-4, is DGGITQSPKYLFRKEGQNVTLSCEQNLNHDAMYWYRQDPGQGLRLIYYSQIVNDFQKGDIAEGYSVSREKKESFPLTVTSAQKNPTAFYLCASTPYGGPVQYFGAGTRLSVL.

This clone was detected a few times. CDR3 sequence reads: CSARGVISTDTQYF. For the CDR3, the DNA is TGCAGCGCCCGGGGGGTAATAAGCACAGATACGCAGTATTTT. The V and J genes are TRBV29-1 and TRBJ2-3; 7 bases match TRBD2. This CDR3 is 14 amino acids long. Trimming cost V 7 bases and J 0 bases; bases outside gene matches: 7. In germline, CDR1 is SQVTM, CDR2 ANQGSEA.

The sample holds a few counts of this clone. The chain joins TRBV30 to TRBJ2-2; D remains ambiguous. Per the germline V gene, CDR1 is GTSNPN and CDR2 is SVGIG (reference sequence). V was clipped by 5 bases and J by 5 bases, with 12 bases between them. This CDR3 is built from 13 residues. In DNA, the CDR3 is TGTGCCTGGGGGCTAGGTGGGACCGGGGAGCTGTTTTTT. Translated: CAWGLGGTGELFF. Based on the CDR3 plus reference TRBV30 and TRBJ2-2, the full variable domain is SQTIHQWPATLVQPVGSPLSLECTVEGTSNPNLYWYRQAAGRGLQLLFYSVGIGQISSEVPQNLSASRPQDRQFILSSKKLLLSDSGFYLCAWGLGGTGELFFGEGSRLTVL.